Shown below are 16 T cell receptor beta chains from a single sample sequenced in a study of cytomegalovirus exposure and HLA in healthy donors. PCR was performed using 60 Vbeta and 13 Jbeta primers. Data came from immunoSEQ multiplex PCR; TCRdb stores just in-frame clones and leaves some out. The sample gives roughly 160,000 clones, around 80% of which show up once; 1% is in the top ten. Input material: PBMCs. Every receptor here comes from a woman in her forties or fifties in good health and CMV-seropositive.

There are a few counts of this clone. The CDR3 reads CASSRTGVKSYEQYF. The CDR3 coding sequence is TGTGCCAGCAGCCGGACAGGGGTCAAAAGCTACGAGCAGTACTTC. This chain links TRBV25-1 with TRBJ2-7; the match to TRBD1 covers 9 bases. Germline V gene lookup returns CDR1 MGHDK and CDR2 SYGVNS. The V segment lost 6 bases and the J segment 3 bases; nucleotides outside the gene matches: 9. There are 15 residues in the CDR3.

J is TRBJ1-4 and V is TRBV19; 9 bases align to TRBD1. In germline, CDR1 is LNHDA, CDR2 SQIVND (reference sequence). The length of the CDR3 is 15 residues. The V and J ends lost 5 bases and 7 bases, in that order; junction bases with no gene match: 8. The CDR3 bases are TGTGCCAGTAGTCCCCGACAGGGGGGCGTTGAAAAACTGTTTTTT. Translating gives CASSPRQGGVEKLFF.

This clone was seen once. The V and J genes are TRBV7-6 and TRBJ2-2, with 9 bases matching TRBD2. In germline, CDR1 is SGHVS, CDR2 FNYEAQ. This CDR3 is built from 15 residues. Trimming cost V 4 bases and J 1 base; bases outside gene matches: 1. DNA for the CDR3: TGTGCCAGCAGCTCGCGGGGGGGGAACACCGGGGAGCTGTTTTTT. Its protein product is CASSSRGGNTGELFF.

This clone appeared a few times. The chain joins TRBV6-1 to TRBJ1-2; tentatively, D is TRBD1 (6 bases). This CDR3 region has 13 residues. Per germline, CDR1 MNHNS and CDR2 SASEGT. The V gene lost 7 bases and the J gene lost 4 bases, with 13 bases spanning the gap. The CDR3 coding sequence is TGTGCCAGCACGACAGGACATGGCTATGGCTACACCTTC. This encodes CASTTGHGYGYTF.

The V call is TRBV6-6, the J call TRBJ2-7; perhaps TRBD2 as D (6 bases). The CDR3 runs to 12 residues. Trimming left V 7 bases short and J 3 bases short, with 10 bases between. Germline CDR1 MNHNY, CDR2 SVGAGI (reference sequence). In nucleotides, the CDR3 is TGTGCCAGCATGCGGGATCGCTACGAGCAGTACTTC. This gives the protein CASMRDRYEQYF.

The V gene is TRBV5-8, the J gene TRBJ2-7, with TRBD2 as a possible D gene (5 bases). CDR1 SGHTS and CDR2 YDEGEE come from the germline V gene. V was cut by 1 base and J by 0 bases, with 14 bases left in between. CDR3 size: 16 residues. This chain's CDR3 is CASSLWERLSSYEQYF. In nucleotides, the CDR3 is TGTGCCAGCAGCTTGTGGGAGCGATTGAGCTCCTACGAGCAGTACTTC.

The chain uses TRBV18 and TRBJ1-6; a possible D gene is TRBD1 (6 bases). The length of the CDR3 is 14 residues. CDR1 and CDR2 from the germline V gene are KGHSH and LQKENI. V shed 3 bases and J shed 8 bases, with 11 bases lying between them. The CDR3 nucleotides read TGTGCCAGCTCACCTCTCCACAGGGATTCACCCCTCCACTTT. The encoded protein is CASSPLHRDSPLHF.

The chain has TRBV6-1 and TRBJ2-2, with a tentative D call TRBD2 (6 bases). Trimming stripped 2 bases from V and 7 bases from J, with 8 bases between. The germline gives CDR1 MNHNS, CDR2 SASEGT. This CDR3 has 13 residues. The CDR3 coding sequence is TGTGCCAGCAGTGAAAGGAGGGGCGGGGAGCTGTTTTTT. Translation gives CASSERRGGELFF.

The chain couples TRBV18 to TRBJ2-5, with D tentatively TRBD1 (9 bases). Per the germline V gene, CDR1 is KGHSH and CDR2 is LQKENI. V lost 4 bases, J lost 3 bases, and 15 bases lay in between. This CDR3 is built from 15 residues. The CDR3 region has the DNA TGTGCCAGCTCACAGGACAGGGGACTAGAAGAGACCCAGTACTTC. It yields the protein CASSQDRGLEETQYF.

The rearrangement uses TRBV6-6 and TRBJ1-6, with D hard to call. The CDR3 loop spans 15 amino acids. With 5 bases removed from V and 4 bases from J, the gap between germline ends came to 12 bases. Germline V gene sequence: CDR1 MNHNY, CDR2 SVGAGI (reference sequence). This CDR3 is CASSPPADYNSPLHF. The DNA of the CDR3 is TGTGCCAGCAGTCCCCCCGCGGATTATAATTCACCCCTCCACTTT.

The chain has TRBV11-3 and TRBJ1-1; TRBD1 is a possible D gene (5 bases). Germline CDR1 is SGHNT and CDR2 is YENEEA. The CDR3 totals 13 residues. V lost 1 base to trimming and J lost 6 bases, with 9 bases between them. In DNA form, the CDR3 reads TGTGCCAGCAGCTTAGTCCAGGGCGCTGAAGCTTTCTTT. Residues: CASSLVQGAEAFF.

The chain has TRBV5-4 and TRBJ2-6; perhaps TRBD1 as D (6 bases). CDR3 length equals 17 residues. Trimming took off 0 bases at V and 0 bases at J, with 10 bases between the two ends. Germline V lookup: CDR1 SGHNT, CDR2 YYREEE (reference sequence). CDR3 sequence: CASSLGTASSGANVLTF. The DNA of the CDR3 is TGTGCCAGCAGCTTGGGGACAGCCAGCTCTGGGGCCAACGTCCTGACTTTC.

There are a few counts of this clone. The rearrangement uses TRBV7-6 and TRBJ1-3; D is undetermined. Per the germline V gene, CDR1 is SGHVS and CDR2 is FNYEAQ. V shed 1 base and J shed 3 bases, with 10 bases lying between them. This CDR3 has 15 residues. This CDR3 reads CASSLDPEGGNTIYF. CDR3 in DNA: TGTGCCAGCAGCTTAGACCCGGAGGGTGGAAACACCATATATTTT.

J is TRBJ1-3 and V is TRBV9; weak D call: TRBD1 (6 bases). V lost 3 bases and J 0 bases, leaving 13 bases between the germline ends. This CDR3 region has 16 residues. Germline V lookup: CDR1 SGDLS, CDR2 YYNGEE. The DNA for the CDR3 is TGTGCCAGCAGCGGACAGGTGGTAAGCTCTGGAAACACCATATATTTT. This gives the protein CASSGQVVSSGNTIYF.

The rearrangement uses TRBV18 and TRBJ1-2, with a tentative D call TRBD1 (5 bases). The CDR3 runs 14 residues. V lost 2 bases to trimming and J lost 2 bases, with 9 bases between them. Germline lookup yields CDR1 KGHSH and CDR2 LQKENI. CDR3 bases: TGTGCCAGCTCACCAAATAGACAGAACTATGGCTACACCTTC. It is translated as CASSPNRQNYGYTF.

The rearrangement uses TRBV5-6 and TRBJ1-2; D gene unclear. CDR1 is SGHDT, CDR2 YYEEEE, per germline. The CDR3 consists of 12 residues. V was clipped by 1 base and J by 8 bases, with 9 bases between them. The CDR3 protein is CASSLYQAGYTF. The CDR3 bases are TGTGCCAGCAGCTTGTATCAGGCGGGCTACACCTTC.